This TCR beta chain was found in a study of cytomegalovirus exposure and HLA in healthy donors. This PCR relied on a set of 60 Vbeta primers and 13 Jbeta primers. Some clones are missing from TCRdb's copy, which holds only in-frame ones; the method was immunoSEQ multiplex PCR. The repertoire holds 90,000 to 140,000 clones, with about three quarters as singletons. Germline V gene data show CDR1 as SEHNR and CDR2 as FQNEAQ (reference sequence). The CDR3 runs 16 residues. V was trimmed by 4 bases and J by 2 bases, leaving 18 bases between them. The receptor was derived from a middle-aged woman in good health and CMV-seropositive. This chain connects TRBV7-9 to TRBJ2-7, with D maybe TRBD2 (7 bases). The specimen was PBMCs. CDR3 DNA: TGTGCCAGCAGCTACGTAGGGGGGGGAGCCGCCTACGAGCAGTACTTC. This gives the protein CASSYVGGGAAYEQYF.